This T cell receptor beta chain was found in a study of CD8 T cells in ankylosing spondylitis listed by TCRdb under 2017. Concerning the study at large: The study profiled T cell receptor beta repertoires in healthy donors and ankylosing spondylitis patients to find disease-linked TCR variants. In total, the full study cohort was made up of approximately 99 healthy donors and approximately 24 ankylosing spondylitis patients. Samples of peripheral blood were taken, and for ankylosing spondylitis patients, synovial fluid was collected as well. The full study reports these points: The disease-linked clones showed a CD8+ phenotype and occurred at relatively low frequencies in peripheral blood. Significant enrichment of the disease-linked clones was reported in matched synovial fluid samples from ankylosing spondylitis patients. Some motif variants had previously been reported in the synovial fluid and blood of reactive arthritis patients, which suggests shared mechanisms of disease initiation. Blood from ankylosing spondylitis patients appeared to be characterized by a TCR beta motif composed of eight highly homologous amino acid variants.

Trimming removed 7 bases from V and 3 bases from J; the gene matches leave 4 bases unexplained. The CDR3 starts with the cysteine, ends with the phenylalanine, and has 13 residues. Of all the DNA, just the CDR3 is kept, 39 bases in frame from base 1. According to the germline V gene, CDR1 reads SQVTM and CDR2 reads ANQGSEA. This clonotype has a count of ten or more. Which antigen it targets is not known. No much larger clone exists at a distance of one base, and base qualities are not known. The sequencer was an Illumina HiSeq 2500. Quantitative 5'-RACE with molecular barcodes was used to prepare TCR beta libraries. As for the authors' bioinformatics: To identify disease-linked TCR variants, a new computational method was used, one built on a probabilistic model of VDJ rearrangement. TCRdb cleaned the public reads at Q25 with fastp, built clones with MiXCR and kept in-frame beta chains. When rows share a CDR3 protein, they turn into one entry using the most common DNA and genes. In this record, the V and J calls reflect TCRdb's handling and not the investigators' own analysis. For this sample the table gives a few hundred thousand distinct CDR3 sequences, of which roughly 12% were detected only once. About 6.5% of the sample comes from the top ten.

Material: blood, either unsorted or a sorted T cell fraction (not recorded which). The sequence was obtained from a male donor with ankylosing spondylitis. Recombination connected TRBV29-1 to TRBJ2-1, with 9 bases matching TRBD2. In nucleotides, the sequence is TGCAGCGCCCTAGCGGGGAACTACAATGAGCAGTTCTTC. This is translated as CSALAGNYNEQFF.